This T cell receptor beta chain derives from a study of Graves' ophthalmopathy and Graves' hyperthyroidism. Study-wide results and limits: Most thyroid clonotypes expanded beyond 0.001 frequency were also found in blood. Between ophthalmopathy and stable hyperthyroidism, a 13-signature model drew a separation with just over 85% sensitivity and 70% to 84% specificity.

Amplification from RNA transcripts yielded the TCR beta CDR3 regions. Following a first-round RT-PCR that used HTBI primers, a second-round multiplex PCR was carried out. TCRdb recomputed calls from the multiplex PCR reads with MiXCR, one row per CDR3 protein. The sample consists of some 250,000 distinct CDR3 sequences, around 50% of them appearing once. The CDR3 is made up of 16 amino acids. Germline CDR1 and CDR2: ENHRY and SYGVKD. V was clipped by 11 bases and J by 4 bases, with 21 bases between them. This clonotype was picked up many times. As yet, its antigen is unknown. PBMCs were obtained from 10 ml of fresh peripheral blood.

The sample taken for sequencing was peripheral blood. The J gene is TRBJ2-6, the V gene TRBV10-3; D remains ambiguous. The clonotype was recovered from an adult man with Graves' ophthalmopathy. The CDR3 sequence is CASGKGSDVGANVLTF. The CDR3 region has the DNA TGTGCCTCCGGCAAAGGTTCGGACGTGGGGGCCAACGTCCTGACTTTC.